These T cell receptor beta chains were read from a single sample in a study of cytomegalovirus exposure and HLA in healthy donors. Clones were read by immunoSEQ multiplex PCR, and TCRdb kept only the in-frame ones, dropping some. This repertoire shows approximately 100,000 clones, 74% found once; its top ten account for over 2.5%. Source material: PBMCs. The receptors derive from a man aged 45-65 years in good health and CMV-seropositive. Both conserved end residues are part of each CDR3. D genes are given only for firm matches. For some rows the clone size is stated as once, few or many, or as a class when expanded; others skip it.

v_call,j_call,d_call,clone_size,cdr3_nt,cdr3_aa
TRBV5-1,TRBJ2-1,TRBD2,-,TGCGCCAGCAGCTTGAAACTAGCGGGAGGGTACAATGAGCAGTTCTTC,CASSLKLAGGYNEQFF
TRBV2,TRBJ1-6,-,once,TGTGCCGGGTCAGGCCCCTCCTATAATTCACCCCTCCACTTT,CAGSGPSYNSPLHF
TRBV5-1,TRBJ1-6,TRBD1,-,TGCGCCAGCAGCCCCACGACAGGGGATAATTCACCCCTCCACTTT,CASSPTTGDNSPLHF
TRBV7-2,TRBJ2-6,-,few,TGTGCCAGCAGCTCCCGGACGGGAGGGGCCAACGTCCTGACTTTC,CASSSRTGGANVLTF
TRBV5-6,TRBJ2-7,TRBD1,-,TGTGCCAGCAGCTTGGGGACAGGGGGCTTGGGCGAGCAGTACTTC,CASSLGTGGLGEQYF
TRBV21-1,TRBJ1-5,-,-,TGTGCCAGCAGCAAAGAGGGACAGGGGGGCTTCTATAGCAATCAGCCCCAGCATTTT,CASSKEGQGGFYSNQPQHF
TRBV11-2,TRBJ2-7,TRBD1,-,TGTGCCAGCAGCTCCACCGGGACAGGGTACGAGCAGTACTTC,CASSSTGTGYEQYF
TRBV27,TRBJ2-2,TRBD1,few,TGTGCCAGCAGATTTCGCGGACAGGGGGCGAACACCGGGGAGCTGTTTTTT,CASRFRGQGANTGELFF
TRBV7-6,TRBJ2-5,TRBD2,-,TGTGCCAGCAGCTCCCAGCCTAGCGGGAGGGCCGTGGTAGAGACCCAGTACTTC,CASSSQPSGRAVVETQYF
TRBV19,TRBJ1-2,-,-,TGTGCCAGTAGCCTCAGGGAAGGCTACACCTTC,CASSLREGYTF
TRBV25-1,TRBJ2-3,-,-,TGTGCCAGCAGTTTCGCGGGTAGCACAGATACGCAGTATTTT,CASSFAGSTDTQYF
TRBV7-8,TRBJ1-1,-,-,TGTGCCAGCAGCGTTACTCCCAGGGGGAACACTGAAGCTTTCTTT,CASSVTPRGNTEAFF
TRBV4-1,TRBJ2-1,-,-,TGCGCCAGCAGCAGAGGGAAGGACAGAACCTACAATGAGCAGTTCTTC,CASSRGKDRTYNEQFF
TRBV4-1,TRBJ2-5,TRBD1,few,TGCGCCAGCAGCCAAATTCGACAGGGTCAAGAGACCCAGTACTTC,CASSQIRQGQETQYF
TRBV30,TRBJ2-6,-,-,TGTGCCTGGGGTACGGGTTATTCTGGGGCCAACGTCCTGACTTTC,CAWGTGYSGANVLTF
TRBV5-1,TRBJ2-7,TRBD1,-,TGCGCCAGCAGCTTGGACAGTTTTGGACAGGGAAACTACGAGCAGTACTTC,CASSLDSFGQGNYEQYF
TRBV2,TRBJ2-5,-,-,TGTGCCAGCAGTGTCGAGGGTGGAGAGACCCAGTACTTC,CASSVEGGETQYF
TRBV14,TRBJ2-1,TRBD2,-,TGTGCCAGCAGCCACCCCGGGACTAGCGGGGGGGTTAATGAGCAGTTCTTC,CASSHPGTSGGVNEQFF
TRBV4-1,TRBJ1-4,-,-,TGCGCCAGCAGCCTCCGGGGGGCAGATGAAAAACTGTTTTTT,CASSLRGADEKLFF
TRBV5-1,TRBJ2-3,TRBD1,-,TGCGCCAGCGGGGGGTGGACAGGGGCTAACACAGATACGCAGTATTTT,CASGGWTGANTDTQYF
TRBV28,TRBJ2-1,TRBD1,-,TGTGCCAGCAGTTTGGACCGGGACAGGCCTGGCAATGAGCAGTTCTTC,CASSLDRDRPGNEQFF
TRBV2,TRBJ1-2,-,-,TGTGCCAGCACCCCCGCAGATGGCTACACCTTC,CASTPADGYTF
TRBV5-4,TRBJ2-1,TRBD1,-,TGTGCCAGCAGCTTGGGGGACAGTTACAATGAGCAGTTCTTC,CASSLGDSYNEQFF
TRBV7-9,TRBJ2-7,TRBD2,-,TGTGCCAGCAGCTTCCCCCAGGGGCTAGCGGGGTACAGCTCCTACGAGCAGTACTTC,CASSFPQGLAGYSSYEQYF
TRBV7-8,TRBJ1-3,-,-,TGTGCCAGCAGCTTAGATGGGGGGTCTGGAAACACCATATATTTT,CASSLDGGSGNTIYF
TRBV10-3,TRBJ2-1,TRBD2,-,TGTGCCATCAGCTCATTCAAGGCTAGCGGGGGGCCTACCCGCAATGAGCAGTTCTTC,CAISSFKASGGPTRNEQFF
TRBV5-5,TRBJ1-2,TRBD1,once,TGTGCCAGCAGCTTTCGAGGGGGCGTGGATGGCTACACCTTC,CASSFRGGVDGYTF